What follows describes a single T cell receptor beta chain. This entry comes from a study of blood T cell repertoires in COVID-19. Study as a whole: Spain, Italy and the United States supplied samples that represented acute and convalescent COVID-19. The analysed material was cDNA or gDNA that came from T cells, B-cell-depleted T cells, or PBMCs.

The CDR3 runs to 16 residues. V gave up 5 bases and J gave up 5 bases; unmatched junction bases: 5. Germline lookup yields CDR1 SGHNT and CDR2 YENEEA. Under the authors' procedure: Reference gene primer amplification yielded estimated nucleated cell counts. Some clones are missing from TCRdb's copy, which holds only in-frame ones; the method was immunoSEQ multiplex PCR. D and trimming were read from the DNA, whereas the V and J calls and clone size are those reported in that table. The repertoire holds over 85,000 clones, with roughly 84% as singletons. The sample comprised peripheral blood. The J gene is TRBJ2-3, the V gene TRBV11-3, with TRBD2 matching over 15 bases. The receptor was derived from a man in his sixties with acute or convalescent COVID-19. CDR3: CASSPGLAGGRDTQYF. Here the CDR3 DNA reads TGTGCCAGCAGCCCGGGACTAGCGGGGGGTAGAGATACGCAGTATTTT.